This TCR beta chain was identified in a study of cytomegalovirus exposure and HLA in healthy donors. These donors counted as nominally healthy when sampled, but unrecorded immune exposures were likely. Overall study results and limits: In vitro work confirmed that three CMV-associated chains recognize CMV antigens. Most TCR sequences were seen very rarely across donors, but some public TCRs occurred in many.

The length of the CDR3 is 15 residues. CDR1 LNHNV and CDR2 YYDKDF come from the germline V gene (reference sequence). V was clipped by 3 bases and J by 5 bases, with 13 bases between them. Primers for the PCR totalled 60 Vbeta and 13 Jbeta. Here immunoSEQ multiplex PCR was the method, and the copy in TCRdb shows in-frame clones only, minus some. The sample gives 90,000 to 150,000 clones, 63% of which show up once; 10% is in the top ten. This clone came up a few times. Its antigen is currently unknown. The sequence was obtained from a middle-aged man in good health and CMV-seropositive. The V gene is TRBV15, the J gene TRBJ1-4; D perhaps matches TRBD1 (6 bases). Material for sequencing was PBMCs. The CDR3 is CATSSPGQSNEKLFF. The CDR3 DNA follows: TGTGCCACCAGCAGCCCGGGACAATCAAATGAAAAACTGTTTTTT.